The source of this T cell receptor beta chain is a study of cytotoxic CD8 clonotypes in ibrutinib-treated CLL. Study-level points and caveats: Researchers report that baseline clonality outpaced age-matched healthy donors and tracked circulating CD8+ T-cell counts.

V lost 7 bases to trimming and J lost 2 bases; unmatched junction nucleotides: 7. Germline V gene sequence: CDR1 LNHDA, CDR2 SQIVND (reference sequence). The CDR3 runs to 15 residues. Target depth was 1 in 200,000 to 1 in 1 million T cells, about 10x per clonotype. Assay used: immunoSEQ multiplex PCR; TCRdb lists only in-frame clones, some missing. The repertoire holds approximately 24,000 clones, with around 84% as singletons. Notes on this clone: Its antigen is unknown.

Specimen: PBMCs, collected before ibrutinib treatment. The V and J genes are TRBV19 and TRBJ1-4; 7 bases agree with TRBD1. The clonotype comes from a human donor with chronic lymphocytic leukemia. This CDR3 is CASKKQGGTNEKLFF. CDR3 nucleotides: TGTGCCAGTAAAAAGCAGGGGGGCACTAATGAAAAACTGTTTTTT.